Listed below are T cell receptor beta chains from one sample, sequenced in a study of blood T cell repertoires in COVID-19. Assay used: immunoSEQ multiplex PCR; TCRdb lists only in-frame clones, some missing. The sample contains under 250,000 clones, roughly nine tenths of which appear only once. Sequenced input: peripheral blood. These receptors all stem from a man aged 55 to 69 who had recovered from COVID-19. CDR3s include the opening cysteine and the closing phenylalanine or tryptophan. D genes are given only for firm matches. Clone size is given for some rows only: seen once, a few or many times, or a class if the clone is expanded.

abundance: NA; d_gene: NA; j_gene: TRBJ2-1; v_gene: TRBV21-1; CDR3aa: CASSKILAGEGMYNEQFF; CDR3nt: TGTGCCAGCAGCAAAATTCTCGCGGGAGAGGGCATGTACAATGAGCAGTTCTTC
abundance: once; d_gene: NA; j_gene: TRBJ1-1; v_gene: TRBV20-1; CDR3aa: CSAQVAFEAFF; CDR3nt: TGCAGTGCCCAGGTGGCTTTTGAAGCTTTCTTT
abundance: NA; d_gene: NA; j_gene: TRBJ2-6; v_gene: TRBV19; CDR3aa: CASSTAGTRRRSGANVLTF; CDR3nt: TGTGCCAGTAGTACCGCAGGTACTCGACGTCGCTCTGGGGCCAACGTCCTGACTTTC
abundance: once; d_gene: TRBD1; j_gene: TRBJ1-2; v_gene: TRBV3-1/TRBV3-2; CDR3aa: CASSSRTGGLYGYTF; CDR3nt: TGTGCCAGCAGCTCTAGGACAGGAGGCCTCTATGGCTACACCTTC
abundance: NA; d_gene: NA; j_gene: TRBJ2-7; v_gene: TRBV4-2; CDR3aa: CASSQALRVSYEQYF; CDR3nt: TGTGCCAGCAGCCAAGCCCTGAGGGTATCCTACGAGCAGTACTTC
abundance: NA; d_gene: TRBD2; j_gene: TRBJ2-7; v_gene: TRBV18; CDR3aa: CASSPSGGSYEQYF; CDR3nt: TGTGCCAGCTCACCAAGCGGGGGATCTTACGAGCAGTACTTC
abundance: NA; d_gene: TRBD2; j_gene: TRBJ2-5; v_gene: TRBV5-1; CDR3aa: CASRSTSGGGETQYF; CDR3nt: TGCGCCAGCAGGTCCACTAGCGGGGGGGGAGAGACCCAGTACTTC
abundance: NA; d_gene: NA; j_gene: TRBJ2-5; v_gene: TRBV15; CDR3aa: CATSRDPPRQGGETQYF; CDR3nt: TGTGCCACCAGCAGAGATCCCCCCCGACAGGGAGGAGAGACCCAGTACTTC
abundance: NA; d_gene: TRBD2; j_gene: TRBJ2-3; v_gene: TRBV29-1; CDR3aa: CSVERGGPPDTQYF; CDR3nt: TGCAGCGTCGAGCGGGGGGGCCCCCCAGATACGCAGTATTTT
abundance: NA; d_gene: NA; j_gene: TRBJ1-5; v_gene: TRBV28; CDR3aa: CASSFWAQPQHF; CDR3nt: TGTGCCAGCAGTTTTTGGGCGCAGCCCCAGCATTTT
abundance: NA; d_gene: TRBD1; j_gene: TRBJ2-1; v_gene: TRBV5-4; CDR3aa: CASSLGQGAQPTYNEQFF; CDR3nt: TGTGCCAGCAGCTTGGGACAGGGGGCCCAGCCGACCTACAATGAGCAGTTCTTC
abundance: NA; d_gene: NA; j_gene: TRBJ1-4; v_gene: TRBV5-5; CDR3aa: CASSLAFSTNEKLFF; CDR3nt: TGTGCCAGCAGCTTGGCGTTCTCAACTAATGAAAAACTGTTTTTT
abundance: NA; d_gene: TRBD2; j_gene: TRBJ2-2; v_gene: TRBV6-1; CDR3aa: CASSERLTPGLADTGELFF; CDR3nt: TGTGCCAGCAGTGAGAGACTTACTCCGGGACTAGCGGACACCGGGGAGCTGTTTTTT
abundance: NA; d_gene: TRBD2; j_gene: TRBJ2-5; v_gene: TRBV9; CDR3aa: CASSVDGGRSETQYF; CDR3nt: TGTGCCAGCAGCGTAGATGGCGGGAGATCTGAGACCCAGTACTTC
abundance: NA; d_gene: NA; j_gene: TRBJ2-1; v_gene: TRBV20-1; CDR3aa: CSATSGSRPFF; CDR3nt: TGCAGTGCTACATCCGGGAGCCGACCGTTCTTC
abundance: NA; d_gene: TRBD1; j_gene: TRBJ1-5; v_gene: TRBV30; CDR3aa: CAWSADRGLQPQHF; CDR3nt: TGTGCCTGGAGTGCGGACAGGGGGCTCCAGCCCCAGCATTTT
abundance: NA; d_gene: NA; j_gene: TRBJ2-1; v_gene: TRBV5-4; CDR3aa: CASSASQGPKQFF; CDR3nt: TGTGCCAGCAGCGCCTCACAGGGCCCGAAGCAGTTCTTC
abundance: NA; d_gene: NA; j_gene: TRBJ1-6; v_gene: TRBV9; CDR3aa: CASSVYLSSPLHF; CDR3nt: TGTGCCAGCAGCGTCTATTTAAGTTCACCCCTCCACTTT
abundance: few; d_gene: TRBD1; j_gene: TRBJ2-5; v_gene: TRBV19; CDR3aa: CASSHRGAGDETQYF; CDR3nt: TGTGCCAGTAGCCACAGGGGCGCGGGTGACGAGACCCAGTACTTC
abundance: NA; d_gene: NA; j_gene: TRBJ1-5; v_gene: TRBV27; CDR3aa: CASSLYGRANQPQHF; CDR3nt: TGTGCCAGCAGTTTATATGGCAGGGCCAATCAGCCCCAGCATTTT
abundance: NA; d_gene: NA; j_gene: TRBJ2-2; v_gene: TRBV28; CDR3aa: CASQGNTNTGELFF; CDR3nt: TGTGCCAGCCAGGGCAACACGAACACCGGGGAGCTGTTTTTT
abundance: NA; d_gene: NA; j_gene: TRBJ2-1; v_gene: TRBV9; CDR3aa: CASSTMGGRGVIPYNEQFF; CDR3nt: TGTGCCAGCAGCACGATGGGGGGGCGCGGGGTCATCCCCTACAATGAGCAGTTCTTC
abundance: NA; d_gene: NA; j_gene: TRBJ2-1; v_gene: TRBV9; CDR3aa: CASSVKPLTYNEQFF; CDR3nt: TGTGCCAGCAGCGTAAAGCCGTTGACCTACAATGAGCAGTTCTTC
abundance: NA; d_gene: NA; j_gene: TRBJ2-7; v_gene: TRBV7-8; CDR3aa: CASSPPGLLYEQYF; CDR3nt: TGTGCCAGCAGCCCCCCGGGACTGCTCTACGAGCAGTACTTC